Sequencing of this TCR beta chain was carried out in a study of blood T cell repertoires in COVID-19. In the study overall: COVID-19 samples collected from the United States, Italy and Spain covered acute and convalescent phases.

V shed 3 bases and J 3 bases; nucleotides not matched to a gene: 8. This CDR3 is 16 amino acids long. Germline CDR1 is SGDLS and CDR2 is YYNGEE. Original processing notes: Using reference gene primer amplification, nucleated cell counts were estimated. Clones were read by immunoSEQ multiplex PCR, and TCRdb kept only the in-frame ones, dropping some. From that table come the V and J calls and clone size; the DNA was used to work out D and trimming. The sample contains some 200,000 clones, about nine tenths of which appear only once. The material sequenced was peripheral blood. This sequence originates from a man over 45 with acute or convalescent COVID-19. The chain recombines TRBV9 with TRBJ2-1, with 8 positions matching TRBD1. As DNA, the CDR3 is TGTGCCAGCAGCGCTAACCAGGGGGCCGGCTACAATGAGCAGTTCTTC. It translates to CASSANQGAGYNEQFF.